The subject of this entry is one TCR beta chain. This specimen belongs to a study of blood T cell repertoires in COVID-19. Across the study: The United States, Italy and Spain were the sources of the acute and convalescent COVID-19 samples. In each case, the material was cDNA or gDNA derived from T cells, B-cell-depleted T cells, or PBMCs.

The CDR3 length is 14 residues. V dropped 3 bases and J dropped 8 bases, with 13 bases sitting between them. CDR1 and CDR2 (germline): SGHTA, FQGNSA. The assay was immunoSEQ multiplex PCR, and TCRdb's table has in-frame clones only and misses some. The sample lists approximately 100,000 clones; around 85% were seen once. The chain couples TRBV7-2 to TRBJ1-4; possibly TRBD1 for D (5 bases). The TCR sequence derives from a woman aged 65 to 85 with active or convalescent COVID-19. Sequencing was performed on peripheral blood. Here the CDR3 reads CASSFIRGGEKLFF. CDR3 nucleotides: TGTGCCAGCAGCTTCATAAGGGGCGGAGAAAAACTGTTTTTT.